These T cell receptor beta chains were read from a single sample in a study of T-cell memory formation after mild COVID-19. Via MiXCR, TCRdb re-called the 5' RACE reads, giving one row per CDR3 protein. This repertoire shows fewer than 350,000 distinct CDR3 sequences, about 16% found once; its top ten account for around 24%. Input material: PBMCs or a T cell subset sorted from them (not recorded which). The receptor set was obtained from a man aged 18 to 30 who had mild COVID-19 (a few samples of this study predate the infection). Cell type and time point are not known. The CDR3 runs from the conserved cysteine through the conserved F or W. D genes are given only for firm matches. The size of a clone is reported for some rows only, either as once, few or many, or as a class for expanded clones.

v_call	j_call	clone_size	d_call	cdr3_nt	cdr3_aa
TRBV7-3	TRBJ2-1	few	-	TGTGCCAGCACTTCCCCTGGGCGGGAGCAGTTCTTC	CASTSPGREQFF
TRBV3-1	TRBJ2-7	few	-	TGTGCCAGCAGTCGGTCCTGGGAGCAGTACTTC	CASSRSWEQYF
TRBV3-1	TRBJ2-7	-	TRBD1	TGTGCCAGCAGCCAATCGACAGGGACCGAGCAGTACTTC	CASSQSTGTEQYF
TRBV27	TRBJ2-7	few	-	TGTGCCAGCAGTTTATCTGGTGGCAGGCCCTACGAGCAGTACTTC	CASSLSGGRPYEQYF
TRBV11-2	TRBJ2-2	once	-	TGTGCCAGCAGCTTAGTTTCTGGGTCTCGTACCGGGGAGCTGTTTTTT	CASSLVSGSRTGELFF
TRBV27	TRBJ2-7	few	TRBD1	TGTGCCAGCAGTTTCCCCGACAGGGTAGACGAGCAGTACTTC	CASSFPDRVDEQYF
TRBV27	TRBJ2-2	few	TRBD1	TGTGCCAGCAGTGACAGGGGCAATGCCGGGGAGCTGTTTTTT	CASSDRGNAGELFF
TRBV7-6	TRBJ2-1	few	TRBD1	TGTGCCAGCAGCTTAGGTTTTAACAGGGGTTACAATGAGCAGTTCTTC	CASSLGFNRGYNEQFF
TRBV2	TRBJ2-2	-	-	TGTGCCAGCCGCCGGGCCGGGGAGCTGTTTTTT	CASRRAGELFF
TRBV10-3	TRBJ1-5	once	-	TGTGCCATCAGTGAGTCGATGGGCACCGATCAGCCCCAGCATTTT	CAISESMGTDQPQHF
TRBV10-3	TRBJ1-1	few	-	TGTGCCATCCGACCGGGGCGGACGGGGGCTGAAGCTTTCTTT	CAIRPGRTGAEAFF
TRBV5-6	TRBJ2-1	many	-	TGTGCCAGCAGACGTCAGGGTTTTGGGTCCTACAATGAGCAGTTCTTC	CASRRQGFGSYNEQFF
TRBV20-1	TRBJ2-2	-	-	TGCAGTGCTAGGGATGTCAGGGGCGCGAACACCGGGGAGCTGTTTTTT	CSARDVRGANTGELFF
TRBV6-2/TRBV6-3	TRBJ1-1	-	TRBD1	TGTGCCAGCAGTTACTCGACAGGGTCTGAAGCTTTCTTT	CASSYSTGSEAFF
TRBV7-9	TRBJ2-5	-	TRBD1	TGTGCCAGCAGCCGAAAGACGGACAGGGCGTACCAAGAGACCCAGTACTTC	CASSRKTDRAYQETQYF
TRBV2	TRBJ2-2	few	TRBD1	TGTGCCAGCAGACAGGGGGACACCGGGGAGCTGTTTTTT	CASRQGDTGELFF
TRBV7-2	TRBJ1-5	-	TRBD1	TGTGCCAGCAGCGCCGACAGGGGAGGTAGGCCCCAGCATTTT	CASSADRGGRPQHF
TRBV29-1	TRBJ1-1	-	-	TGCAGCGTCGCGGCGGGTTTGAACACTGAAGCTTTCTTT	CSVAAGLNTEAFF
TRBV6-6	TRBJ1-5	-	TRBD1	TGTGCCAGCAGCCGCGACAGGGCTGGCAATCAGCCCCAGCATTTT	CASSRDRAGNQPQHF
TRBV7-2	TRBJ2-4	-	TRBD2	TGTGCCAGCAGCCCTCGGGTAGCGGGGGGATTAGCCAAAAACATTCAGTACTTC	CASSPRVAGGLAKNIQYF